Reported below is one T cell receptor beta chain. Its matching antigen is unknown. The entry originates in a study of T cells after yellow fever vaccination. The study's findings and limits: Just a small share of clonotypes turned up in the CD4 compartment as well as the CD8 compartment. Subsequent to the booster, the majority of primary-vaccination clones reappeared (around 96% CD4, approximately 85% CD8).

Germline V CDR1 and CDR2: SGHRS, YFSETQ. This CDR3 has 17 amino acids. Germline trimming cut 2 bases from V and 4 bases from J; bases unmatched to any gene: 10. TCRdb itself ran the 5' RACE reads through MiXCR, one entry per CDR3 protein. The sample shows roughly 330,000 distinct CDR3 sequences, 3% to 4.5% of them seen only once. The sequence was obtained from a man younger than 35 who received the YFV17D yellow fever vaccine. The chain carries TRBV5-1 and TRBJ2-3; 10 bases line up with TRBD1. Here the sequenced sample was PBMCs, taken 5 days after the yellow fever booster vaccination. This CDR3 is CASSFWTGGNRADTQYF. As DNA, the CDR3 is TGCGCCAGCAGCTTTTGGACAGGGGGGAACAGGGCAGATACGCAGTATTTT.